The 22 T cell receptor beta chains below all came from one sample that was sequenced in a study of CD39 and CD103 CD8 tumor-infiltrating T cells. The method was immunoSEQ multiplex PCR; TCRdb's version includes in-frame clones alone and lacks a portion of them. The sample includes roughly 4,600 clones, around two thirds of them seen just once. Input material: CD8+ T cells sorted from blood. Subset indicated: total memory CD8 T cells (CD45RA-CCR7+/-) from blood or uninvolved lymph node. These receptor sequences come from a human donor with head and neck squamous cell carcinoma.

In its sample, this clone is medium-sized. V gene TRBV30 combines with J gene TRBJ1-1; D remains unclear. This CDR3 region has 12 residues. Trimming pared 0 bases from V and 0 bases from J, leaving 2 bases between. Germline lookup yields CDR1 GTSNPN and CDR2 SVGIG (reference sequence). The DNA for the CDR3 is TGTGCCTGGAGTGTTATGAACACTGAAGCTTTCTTT. Its protein product is CAWSVMNTEAFF.

The rearrangement joins TRBV6-1 to TRBJ2-7, with 10 bases aligning to TRBD2. Germline CDR1 MNHNS, CDR2 SASEGT. The CDR3 has 18 residues. V was pared by 1 base and J by 0 bases, with 9 bases of the junction left unmatched. The CDR3 DNA sequence: TGTGCCAGCAGTGAAGAACTAGCGGGGACCTTACTCTCCTACGAGCAGTACTTC. Protein: CASSEELAGTLLSYEQYF.

The V call is TRBV9, the J call TRBJ2-1, with 7 bases identical to TRBD2. V lost 4 bases, J lost 8 bases, and 12 bases stayed unmatched. There are 15 residues in the CDR3. CDR1 SGDLS and CDR2 YYNGEE come from the germline V gene. The CDR3 here is CASSLFPGGSDEQFF. The CDR3 bases are TGTGCCAGCAGCTTGTTCCCCGGCGGGAGTGATGAGCAGTTCTTC.

This rearrangement joins TRBV6-4 to TRBJ2-3; D gene ambiguous. The CDR3 is made up of 15 amino acids. Per germline, CDR1 MRHNA and CDR2 SNTAGT. V lost 10 bases and J 0 bases, leaving 17 bases between the germline ends. The CDR3 is CATPPTASSTDTQYF. CDR3 in DNA: TGTGCCACCCCCCCCACCGCGTCTAGCACAGATACGCAGTATTTT.

Written as DNA, the CDR3 is TGTGCCAGCGCACAGGGGGCAGTCCACGAGCAGTACTTC. Protein sequence: CASAQGAVHEQYF. The V gene is TRBV27, the J gene TRBJ2-7, with 9 bases aligning to TRBD1. The V gene end was trimmed by 8 bases and the J gene end by 5 bases; junction bases not matched to a gene: 7. Per the germline V gene, CDR1 is MNHEY and CDR2 is SMNVEV (reference sequence). The CDR3 contains 13 residues.

The chain recombines TRBV5-5 with TRBJ2-1; TRBD2 aligns across 14 bases. The CDR3 is made up of 20 amino acids. Per the germline V gene, CDR1 is SGHKS and CDR2 is YYEKEE (reference sequence). V shed 4 bases and J 5 bases; nucleotides not matched to a gene: 17. Here the CDR3 reads CASSPVLVERGLAGDNEQFF. Here the CDR3 DNA reads TGTGCCAGCAGCCCGGTTCTAGTAGAGAGGGGACTAGCGGGGGACAATGAGCAGTTCTTC.

The CDR3, as DNA: TGTGCCAGCAGCCACGGCGGGGGGCCTCAAGAGACCCAGTACTTC. This sequence encodes CASSHGGGPQETQYF. The V call is TRBV4-2, the J call TRBJ2-5; 8 nucleotides match TRBD2. The V and J ends lost 3 bases and 2 bases, in that order; junction bases with no gene match: 5. CDR3 length: 15 amino acids. Germline values: CDR1 LGHNA, CDR2 YNFKEQ.

V usage is TRBV4-3 and J usage is TRBJ1-2, with D hard to call. Trimming pared 0 bases from V and 4 bases from J, leaving 12 bases between. This CDR3 is 15 amino acids long. Per germline, CDR1 LGHNA and CDR2 YSLEER. CDR3: CASSQDFGSSYGYTF. The CDR3 DNA follows: TGCGCCAGCAGCCAAGATTTTGGGAGTTCCTATGGCTACACCTTC.

This clone was seen only a few times. This chain links TRBV6-1 with TRBJ2-2; 9 nucleotides line up with TRBD1. CDR3 size: 14 residues. The V segment lost 11 bases and the J segment 1 base; nucleotides outside the gene matches: 5. The germline gives CDR1 MNHNS, CDR2 SASEGT. CDR3 region: CAAHRGLNTGELFF. The CDR3 DNA reads as TGTGCCGCGCACAGGGGGCTGAACACCGGGGAGCTGTTTTTT.

The rearrangement links TRBV19 to TRBJ1-1, with no clear D. Trimming cost V 4 bases and J 1 base, with 13 bases left between them. Germline V lookup: CDR1 LNHDA, CDR2 SQIVND (reference sequence). The CDR3 covers 15 residues. CDR3 loop: CASSTVTIENTEAFF. Written as DNA, the CDR3 is TGTGCCAGTAGTACGGTCACCATAGAGAACACTGAAGCTTTCTTT.

This chain uses TRBV6-5 with TRBJ1-1; weak D call: TRBD1 (5 bases). The CDR3 totals 14 residues. Germline CDR1 and CDR2: MNHEY and SVGAGI. V shed 0 bases and J shed 5 bases, with 10 bases lying between them. The CDR3 bases are TGTGCCAGCAGTTACTCGTCAGGGTATACTGAAGCTTTCTTT. It yields the protein CASSYSSGYTEAFF.

The chain recombines TRBV7-6 with TRBJ1-3; 9 bases agree with TRBD1. V shed 5 bases and J 4 bases; nucleotides not matched to a gene: 9. The germline V gene has CDR1 SGHVS and CDR2 FNYEAQ. The CDR3 is 16 amino acids. CDR3 region: CASSPEDRGDGNTIYF. The CDR3 nucleotides are TGTGCCAGCAGCCCTGAGGACAGGGGTGACGGAAACACCATATATTTT.

The rearrangement links TRBV7-9 to TRBJ2-4; possibly TRBD2 for D (6 bases). The CDR3 has 17 residues. Germline V lookup: CDR1 SEHNR, CDR2 FQNEAQ (reference sequence). Trimming cost V 5 bases and J 0 bases, with 17 bases left between them. The CDR3 loop is CASSPRTGGLAKNIQYF. The CDR3 DNA reads TGTGCCAGCAGCCCACGGACCGGGGGATTAGCCAAAAACATTCAGTACTTC.

This chain uses TRBV6-5 with TRBJ1-1; 8 nucleotides line up with TRBD1. The ends lost 2 bases at V and 0 bases at J; junction bases unmatched: 5. The CDR3 is 16 residues long. Looked up from germline, CDR1 is MNHEY and CDR2 is SVGAGI. The CDR3 spells CASSYERQGMNTEAFF. CDR3 DNA sequence: TGTGCCAGCAGTTACGAACGACAGGGGATGAACACTGAAGCTTTCTTT.

The rearrangement links TRBV29-1 to TRBJ2-2; D possibly corresponds to TRBD2 (6 bases). V lost 1 base, J lost 7 bases, and 13 bases lay in between. CDR3 length: 14 amino acids. Germline V gene sequence: CDR1 SQVTM, CDR2 ANQGSEA. Here the CDR3 DNA reads TGCAGCGTTGAAGCGTCCTACGGGGGCGGGGAGCTGTTTTTT. Its translation is CSVEASYGGGELFF.

The chain links TRBV19 to TRBJ1-4; 10 bases align to TRBD1. In germline, CDR1 is LNHDA, CDR2 SQIVND (reference sequence). J gave up 8 bases and V 1 base, and 1 base lay outside the gene matches. The CDR3 covers 14 residues. CDR3 sequence reads: CASSIGQGAEKLFF. CDR3 sequence (DNA): TGTGCCAGTAGTATAGGACAGGGGGCCGAAAAACTGTTTTTT.

The chain uses TRBV7-9 and TRBJ2-7; 8 bases are shared with TRBD1. J was trimmed by 5 bases and V by 4 bases; bases with no gene match: 10. This CDR3 comprises 15 residues. The germline gives CDR1 SEHNR, CDR2 FQNEAQ (reference sequence). The CDR3 bases are TGTGCCAGCAGCTCAACAGGGGGTCTAGCGAACGAGCAGTACTTC. Translation: CASSSTGGLANEQYF.

The chain is built from TRBV19 and TRBJ1-3, with 7 positions matching TRBD1. The trim removed 5 bases at V and 4 bases at J, leaving 8 bases unmatched. This CDR3 has 15 amino acids. Germline CDR1 LNHDA, CDR2 SQIVND (reference sequence). The CDR3 DNA reads as TGTGCCAGTAGTCCCCGGACAGGCCCCGGAAACACCATATATTTT. Translated, it gives CASSPRTGPGNTIYF.

The chain is built from TRBV6-1 and TRBJ2-7, with TRBD2 identical over 9 bases. The CDR3 loop spans 16 amino acids. Germline-derived CDR1 and CDR2 are MNHNS and SASEGT. Trimming at V came to 3 bases and at J to 0 bases, leaving 6 bases not matched to a gene. The CDR3: CASSDDSGGGSYEQYF. In nucleotides, the CDR3 is TGTGCCAGCAGTGACGATAGCGGGGGCGGCTCCTACGAGCAGTACTTC.

In its sample, this clone was seen a few times. The rearrangement joins TRBV6-1 to TRBJ1-6; 12 nucleotides line up with TRBD1. Losses at the gene ends were 1 base for V and 10 bases for J; bases not matched to a gene: 5. CDR1 is MNHNS, CDR2 SASEGT, per germline. The CDR3 is 16 residues long. The CDR3 coding sequence is TGTGCCAGCAGTGAAGTAGAGGGGACAGGGGGCTCACCCCTCCACTTT. Its translation is CASSEVEGTGGSPLHF.

About this clone itself: The junction does not match germline at one end; this may be a read error. The V gene is TRBV11-1, the J gene TRBJ2-1; D may be TRBD2 (7 bases). The CDR3 covers 17 residues. Germline CDR1 reads SGHAT; CDR2 reads FQDESV (reference sequence). The DNA for the CDR3 is TGTGCCAGCACCTTAAGTCGTGGCGGGGGCCCTAACAATGAGCAGTTCTTC. It translates to CASTLSRGGGPNNEQFF.

The chain links TRBV30 to TRBJ2-5; 10 positions match TRBD1. V lost 8 bases and J lost 1; bases outside the gene matches: 13. This CDR3 has 16 amino acids. Germline CDR1 reads GTSNPN; CDR2 reads SVGIG (reference sequence). CDR3 bases: TGTGCCACCACACCCCGGGACAGGGGTTTCCAAGAGACCCAGTACTTC. It codes for CATTPRDRGFQETQYF. Based on the CDR3 plus reference TRBV30 and TRBJ2-5, the full variable domain is SQTIHQWPATLVQPVGSPLSLECTVEGTSNPNLYWYRQAAGRGLQLLFYSVGIGQISSEVPQNLSASRPQDRQFILSSKKLLLSDSGFYLCATTPRDRGFQETQYFGPGTRLLVL.